Listed below are T cell receptor beta chains from one sample, sequenced in a study of prognosis after radiotherapy for stage I lung cancer. TCRdb processed the multiplex PCR reads anew with MiXCR; each CDR3 protein has one entry. This sample has about 59,000 distinct CDR3 sequences, with 26% found just once. The sample in question was PBMCs, obtained before or after stereotactic body radiation therapy (not recorded which). These receptors came from a donor at least 50 years old with non-small cell lung cancer. The CDR3 runs from the conserved cysteine through the conserved F or W. The D gene is left open where the match is weak. Only some rows state a clone size, as once, few, many or a class for expanded clones.

>TRBV7-9|.|TRBJ1-6|many
CASSSGGGRDNSPLHF
TGTGCCAGCAGCTCCGGGGGAGGTAGAGATAATTCACCCCTCCACTTT
>TRBV2|.|TRBJ1-6|.
CASALGNSPLHF
TGTGCCAGCGCCCTGGGGAATTCGCCCCTCCACTTT
>TRBV10-3|.|TRBJ1-1|many
CAISKALNTEAFF
TGTGCCATCAGCAAGGCTCTGAACACTGAAGCTTTCTTT
>TRBV6-1|.|TRBJ1-2|many
CASLPGTISPCTF
TGTGCCAGCCTTCCAGGGACTATTTCTCCTTGCACCTTC
>TRBV20-1|.|TRBJ1-1|many
CSARRVRWDTEAFF
TGCAGTGCTAGACGAGTTAGATGGGACACTGAAGCTTTCTTT
>TRBV7-2|TRBD1|TRBJ1-6|many
CASSLGGQVNSPLHF
TGTGCCAGCAGCTTAGGAGGACAGGTCAATTCACCCCTCCACTTT
>TRBV7-9|.|TRBJ1-1|.
CASGKGPNTEAFF
TGTGCCAGCGGCAAAGGACCCAACACTGAAGCTTTCTTT
>TRBV6-5|TRBD2|TRBJ2-7|once
CPSSYSSRGGPDYEQYF
TGTCCCAGCAGTTACTCTAGTCGCGGGGGGCCCGACTACGAGCAGTACTTC
>TRBV5-1|.|TRBJ2-7|many
CASSFWGGRDEQYF
TGCGCCAGCAGCTTTTGGGGGGGCAGGGACGAGCAGTACTTC
>TRBV15|.|TRBJ2-3|many
CATSRDLTDTQYF
TGTGCCACCAGCAGAGATCTCACAGATACGCAGTATTTT
>TRBV20-1|.|TRBJ2-5|many
CSANRDTQETQYF
TGCAGTGCTAACCGGGACACCCAAGAGACCCAGTACTTC
>TRBV20-1|.|TRBJ2-3|.
CSARDGDTDTQYF
TGCAGTGCTAGGGATGGCGACACAGATACGCAGTATTTT
>TRBV19|TRBD1|TRBJ1-5|many
CASSLSTGGNQPQHF
TGTGCCAGTAGTCTGTCGACAGGGGGCAATCAGCCCCAGCATTTT
>TRBV19|.|TRBJ2-7|many
CASSTLDIGGEQYF
TGTGCCAGTAGTACCCTGGACATTGGGGGCGAGCAGTACTTC
>TRBV7-7|.|TRBJ2-2|many
CASSLGQNTGELFF
TGTGCTAGCAGCTTGGGACAGAACACCGGGGAGCTGTTTTTT
>TRBV5-4|TRBD1|TRBJ2-2|many
CASSFRDRGNGELFF
TGTGCCAGCAGCTTTCGGGACAGGGGGAACGGGGAGCTGTTTTTT
>TRBV11-3|.|TRBJ2-3|few
CASSRASGADIGTDTRYF
TGTGCCAGCAGCCGAGCTTCAGGGGCCGATATTGGCACAGATACGCGGTATTTT
>TRBV20-1|.|TRBJ2-3|few
CSARVATSTDTQYF
TGCAGTGCGAGGGTGGCAACTAGCACAGATACGCAGTATTTT
>TRBV4-3|.|TRBJ1-1|few
CASSQDWDLTRGGPMNTEAFF
TGCGCCAGCAGCCAAGATTGGGATCTGACTAGGGGGGGCCCCATGAACACTGAAGCTTTCTTT
>TRBV25-1|.|TRBJ2-7|.
CAISPPFGTPTRCEQHF
TGTGCCATCAGTCCTCCCTTTGGGACCCCAACCAGGTGCGAGCAGCACTTC
>TRBV5-6|.|TRBJ2-5|.
CASSSLFAQETQYF
TGTGCCAGCAGCTCCCTTTTTGCGCAAGAGACCCAGTACTTC
>TRBV6-1|.|TRBJ1-1|many
CASREAGRMNTEAFF
TGTGCCAGCAGGGAAGCCGGGAGAATGAACACTGAAGCTTTCTTT
>TRBV5-1|.|TRBJ1-2|many
CASSLESGRHGYTF
TGCGCCAGCAGCTTGGAATCGGGCCGTCATGGCTACACCTTC
>TRBV6-2/TRBV6-3|TRBD1|TRBJ1-6|.
CASSDQIGQGRNSPLHF
TGTGCCAGCAGTGACCAGATTGGACAGGGTCGCAATTCACCCCTCCACTTT